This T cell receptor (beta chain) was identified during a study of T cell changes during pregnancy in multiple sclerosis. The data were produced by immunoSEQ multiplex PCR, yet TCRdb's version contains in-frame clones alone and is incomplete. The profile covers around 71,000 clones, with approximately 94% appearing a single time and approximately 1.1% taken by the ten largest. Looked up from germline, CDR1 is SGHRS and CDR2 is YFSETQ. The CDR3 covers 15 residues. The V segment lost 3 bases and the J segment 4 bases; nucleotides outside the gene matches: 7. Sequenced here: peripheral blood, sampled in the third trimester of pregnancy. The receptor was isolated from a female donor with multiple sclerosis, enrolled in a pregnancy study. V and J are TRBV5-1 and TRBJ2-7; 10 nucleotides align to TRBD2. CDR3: CASSSLGSGGYEQYF. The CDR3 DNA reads TGCGCCAGCAGCTCCCTGGGTAGCGGGGGGTACGAGCAGTACTTC.